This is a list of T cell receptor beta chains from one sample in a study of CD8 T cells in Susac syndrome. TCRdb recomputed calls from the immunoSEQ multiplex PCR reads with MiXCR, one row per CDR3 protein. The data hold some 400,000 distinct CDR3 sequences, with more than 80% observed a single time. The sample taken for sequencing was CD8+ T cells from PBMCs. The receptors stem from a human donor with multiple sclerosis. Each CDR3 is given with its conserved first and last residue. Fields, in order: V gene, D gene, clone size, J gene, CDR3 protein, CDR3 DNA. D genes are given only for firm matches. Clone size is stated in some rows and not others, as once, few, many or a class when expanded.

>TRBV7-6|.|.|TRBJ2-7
CASSLAAGDYEQYF
TGTGCCAGCAGCTTAGCGGCAGGGGATTACGAGCAGTACTTC
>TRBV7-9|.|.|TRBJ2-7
CASEGEMRNEQYF
TGTGCCTCCGAGGGGGAGATGCGTAACGAGCAGTACTTC
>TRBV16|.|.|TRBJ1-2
CATKGGSDGYTF
TGTGCCACCAAAGGGGGATCCGATGGCTACACCTTC
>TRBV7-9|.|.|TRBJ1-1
CASRGAGTEAFF
TGTGCCAGCCGGGGGGCGGGCACTGAAGCTTTCTTT
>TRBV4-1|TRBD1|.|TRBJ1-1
CASSRDTGGGRTEAFF
TGCGCCAGCAGCCGAGATACAGGGGGCGGTAGGACTGAAGCTTTCTTT
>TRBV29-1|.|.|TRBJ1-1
CSGGLTAAEAFF
TGCAGCGGTGGACTGACGGCCGCTGAAGCTTTCTTT
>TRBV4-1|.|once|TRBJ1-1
CASSRQEENTEAFF
TGCGCCAGCAGCCGCCAAGAAGAGAACACTGAAGCTTTCTTT
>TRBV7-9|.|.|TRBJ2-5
CASSLGTVVETQYF
TGTGCCAGCAGCTTAGGCACTGTCGTAGAGACCCAGTACTTC
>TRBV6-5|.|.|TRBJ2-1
CASSYERRGFDEQFF
TGTGCCAGCAGTTACGAGAGGAGGGGGTTCGATGAGCAGTTCTTC
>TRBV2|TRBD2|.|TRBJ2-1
CASRPGLAAHNEQFF
TGTGCCAGCAGGCCGGGACTAGCGGCCCACAATGAGCAGTTCTTC